The 8 T cell receptor beta chains given below trace back to one sample, sequenced in a study of blood T cell repertoires in COVID-19. Clones were read by immunoSEQ multiplex PCR, and TCRdb kept only the in-frame ones, dropping some. The table includes approximately 200,000 clones, roughly 80% detected once. The sequenced sample was PBMCs or T cells enriched from blood (not recorded which). These receptors all stem from a middle-aged woman with acute COVID-19.

The rearrangement links TRBV27 to TRBJ2-7; the match to TRBD1 covers 7 bases. J lost 8 bases, V lost 8 bases, and 9 bases had no gene match. Germline V lookup: CDR1 MNHEY, CDR2 SMNVEV (reference sequence). This CDR3 has 12 amino acids. The CDR3 bases are TGTGCCAGCGGACAGGTGGCGCAGAAGCAGTACTTC. Its protein is CASGQVAQKQYF.

This rearrangement joins TRBV19 to TRBJ2-1, with D perhaps matching TRBD1 (6 bases). The CDR3 consists of 12 residues. Germline lookup yields CDR1 LNHDA and CDR2 SQIVND (reference sequence). The germline V and J ends were trimmed by 4 bases and 9 bases, with 10 bases remaining between them. For the CDR3, the DNA is TGTGCCAGTAGTACCTACAGGGCTGAGCAGTTCTTC. It specifies CASSTYRAEQFF.

The J gene is TRBJ1-2, the V gene TRBV24-1, with D possibly being TRBD1 (5 bases). The CDR3 has 14 residues. V was trimmed by 9 bases and J by 8 bases, leaving 21 bases between them. Germline CDR1 KGHDR, CDR2 SFDVKD. The DNA for the CDR3 is TGTGCCACCCGTAACCCCAGGGATCCGCGGGGCTACACCTTC. Translation: CATRNPRDPRGYTF.

This rearrangement joins TRBV4-3 to TRBJ1-1; unclear D gene. V was pared by 0 bases and J by 7 bases, with 9 bases between. The CDR3 contains 13 residues. CDR1 LGHNA and CDR2 YSLEER come from the germline V gene. CDR3 in DNA: TGCGCCAGCAGCCAAGATTGGCGGCTTGAAGCTTTCTTT. Protein sequence: CASSQDWRLEAFF.

The gene calls are TRBV5-4 and TRBJ2-7, with 13 positions matching TRBD2. CDR1 is SGHNT and CDR2 is YYREEE in the germline V gene (reference sequence). With 0 bases clipped from V and 3 bases from J, the junction kept 6 bases outside the gene matches. The length of the CDR3 is 17 residues. The CDR3: CASSLGVLAGGNYEQYF. The DNA for the CDR3 is TGTGCCAGCAGCTTGGGCGTACTAGCGGGGGGGAACTACGAGCAGTACTTC.

The J gene is TRBJ1-1, the V gene TRBV5-1, with 7 bases fitting TRBD1. The V segment lost 4 bases and the J segment 1 base; nucleotides outside the gene matches: 4. CDR3 length equals 14 residues. Germline CDR1 and CDR2: SGHRS and YFSETQ. The CDR3 here is CASSPGTANTEAFF. CDR3 sequence (DNA): TGCGCCAGCAGCCCTGGGACAGCGAACACTGAAGCTTTCTTT. The whole variable domain, remainder taken from reference TRBV5-1 and TRBJ1-1, is KAGVTQTPRYLIKTRGQQVTLSCSPISGHRSVSWYQQTPGQGLQFLFEYFSETQRNKGNFPGRFSGRQFSNSRSEMNVSTLELGDSALYLCASSPGTANTEAFFGQGTRLTVV.

This chain uses TRBV30 with TRBJ1-5, with 7 bases identical to TRBD1. The CDR3 has 14 amino acids. The germline CDR1 and CDR2 sequences are GTSNPN and SVGIG (reference sequence). Trimming at V came to 5 bases and at J to 4 bases, leaving 8 bases not matched to a gene. The CDR3 DNA reads as TGTGCCTGGGCCACAGGGGTGAGTAATCAGCCCCAGCATTTT. This translates into CAWATGVSNQPQHF.

V usage is TRBV11-1 and J usage is TRBJ1-2; 7 bases are shared with TRBD1. The CDR3 is 14 residues long. V trimming: 2 bases; J trimming: 0 bases; junction bases outside the gene matches: 0. Germline-derived CDR1 and CDR2 are SGHAT and FQDESV (reference sequence). CDR3 bases: TGTGCCAGCAGCTTACAGGGGGCTAACTATGGCTACACCTTC. Amino acid sequence: CASSLQGANYGYTF.